This entry is about one TCR beta chain. The target antigen is unknown. Every participant with HIV received treatment in the United States. Runs used v3.0 of the immunoSEQ assay and were done at survey level. Repertoires were generated with immunoSEQ multiplex PCR, while TCRdb's copy carries only in-frame clones and drops some. Of some 17,000 clones detected, over 70% appear once; the ten largest clones hold roughly 15%. The data were taken from a study of long-term antiretroviral therapy in people with HIV. Findings of the study overall: Post-ART samples showed increased diversity that remained below transplant donor control levels.

The input for sequencing was unsorted PBMCs, taken 1.2 years before starting antiretroviral therapy. This receptor was taken from a man between 25 and 39 years old with HIV.

The CDR3 region is CASSIRDGTRKVHTQYF. The CDR3 nucleotides are TGTGCCAGTAGTATAAGAGATGGGACTAGGAAAGTCCATACGCAGTATTTT. This rearrangement joins TRBV19 to TRBJ2-3, with 8 bases fitting TRBD2. The CDR3 is 17 residues long. The germline CDR1 and CDR2 sequences are LNHDA and SQIVND (reference sequence). Trimming removed 2 bases from V and 7 bases from J; junction bases left unmatched: 14.